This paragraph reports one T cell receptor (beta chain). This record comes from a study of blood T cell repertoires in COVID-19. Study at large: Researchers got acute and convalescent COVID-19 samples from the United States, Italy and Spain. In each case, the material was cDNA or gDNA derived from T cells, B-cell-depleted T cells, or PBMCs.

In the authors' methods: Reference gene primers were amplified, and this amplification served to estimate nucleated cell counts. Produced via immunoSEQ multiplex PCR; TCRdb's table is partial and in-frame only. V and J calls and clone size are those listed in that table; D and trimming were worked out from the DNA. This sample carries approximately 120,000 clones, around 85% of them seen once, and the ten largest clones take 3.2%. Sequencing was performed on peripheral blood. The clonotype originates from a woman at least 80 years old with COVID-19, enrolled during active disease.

The DNA of the CDR3 is TGTGCCAGCAGTTTAGAGCGGGGGGCGGATGAGCAGTTCTTC. Protein: CASSLERGADEQFF. The chain links TRBV28 to TRBJ2-1; 9 bases map to TRBD2. V was pared by 2 bases and J by 8 bases, with 4 bases of the junction left unmatched. The length of the CDR3 is 14 residues. Germline V gene lookup returns CDR1 MDHEN and CDR2 SYDVKM.